This is a list of T cell receptor beta chains from one sample in a study of spatial heterogeneity in lung cancer. TCRdb used MiXCR to reprocess the 5' RACE reads, holding one entry per CDR3 protein. The sample includes fewer than 20,000 distinct CDR3 sequences, roughly a fifth seen only once; the top ten take over 13%. Specimen: PBMCs, collected at surgery. These receptors all stem from a male donor with early-stage non-small cell lung cancer. Both conserved end residues are part of each CDR3. Fields, in order: clone size, D gene, J gene, V gene, CDR3 protein, CDR3 DNA. A D gene is named only where the DNA matches it firmly. A clone size is listed for some rows: how often the clone was seen (once, few, many), or a class if it is expanded.

>many|-|TRBJ2-7|TRBV7-9
CASSLYRDESYEQYF
TGTGCCAGCAGCTTGTACCGGGACGAATCCTACGAGCAGTACTTC
>many|-|TRBJ2-1|TRBV20-1
CSARLGNDNEQFF
TGCAGTGCTAGATTGGGAAACGACAATGAGCAGTTCTTC
>few|-|TRBJ2-2|TRBV7-8
CASSNSPGLLAGELFF
TGTGCCAGCAGCAATTCACCGGGACTTCTTGCCGGGGAGCTGTTTTTT
>few|TRBD1|TRBJ2-7|TRBV12-3/TRBV12-4
CASSDRGGPEYF
TGTGCCAGCAGCGACAGGGGCGGACCCGAGTACTTC
>many|TRBD1|TRBJ2-2|TRBV24-1
CATGTGTANTGELFF
TGTGCCACCGGAACCGGGACAGCGAACACCGGGGAGCTGTTTTTT
>many|-|TRBJ2-7|TRBV4-1
CASSQDQNYEQYF
TGCGCCAGCAGCCAAGATCAGAACTACGAGCAGTACTTC
>few|-|TRBJ2-5|TRBV7-8
CASSSHRGPRETQYF
TGTGCCAGCAGCTCACACCGGGGCCCCAGGGAGACCCAGTACTTC
>-|TRBD2|TRBJ2-2|TRBV7-9
CASSSSGGARTGELFF
TGTGCCAGCAGCTCTAGCGGGGGGGCCCGAACCGGGGAGCTGTTTTTT
>-|-|TRBJ1-2|TRBV2
CASSEGPGGYTF
TGTGCCAGCAGTGAGGGGCCCGGAGGCTACACCTTC
>many|TRBD1|TRBJ1-2|TRBV3-1
CASSQVSKGQGLNYGYTF
TGTGCCAGCAGCCAAGTATCGAAAGGACAGGGACTTAACTATGGCTACACCTTC
>few|-|TRBJ1-5|TRBV7-8
CASSLEFRETLNQPQHF
TGTGCCAGCAGCTTAGAATTTAGGGAGACCCTCAATCAGCCCCAGCATTTT
>many|-|TRBJ1-5|TRBV3-1
CASSQDRSYQPQHF
TGTGCCAGCAGCCAAGATCGGTCTTATCAGCCCCAGCATTTT
>-|-|TRBJ1-5|TRBV2
CASSGALQPQHF
TGTGCCAGCAGTGGGGCCCTTCAGCCCCAGCATTTT
>medium-sized|-|TRBJ1-5|TRBV12-3/TRBV12-4
CASSQSDQPQHF
TGTGCCAGCAGCCAATCGGATCAGCCCCAGCATTTT
>many|-|TRBJ1-1|TRBV20-1
CSAAGQLNTEAFF
TGCAGTGCTGCTGGACAGCTAAACACTGAAGCTTTCTTT
>many|TRBD2|TRBJ2-1|TRBV7-3
CASSPGLVDNEQFF
TGTGCCAGCTCCCCGGGACTAGTCGACAATGAGCAGTTCTTC
>many|TRBD1|TRBJ1-4|TRBV19
CASSMGSGDRPEKLFF
TGTGCCAGTAGTATGGGATCTGGGGACAGGCCCGAAAAACTGTTTTTT
>many|TRBD1|TRBJ1-4|TRBV19
CATPASGQGNEKLFF
TGTGCCACCCCCGCGTCGGGACAGGGAAATGAAAAACTGTTTTTT
>many|-|TRBJ1-5|TRBV11-2
CASSEMGATEQPQHF
TGTGCCAGCAGCGAAATGGGGGCGACGGAACAGCCCCAGCATTTT
>medium-sized|-|TRBJ1-1|TRBV7-9
CASSLASMGNTEAFF
TGTGCCAGCAGCTTAGCTTCAATGGGGAACACTGAAGCTTTCTTT
>-|-|TRBJ2-3|TRBV12-3/TRBV12-4
CASNPWATRGGDTQYF
TGTGCCAGCAACCCGTGGGCGACTAGAGGAGGAGATACGCAGTATTTT
>many|-|TRBJ2-7|TRBV7-9
CASSLVAGSVNEQYF
TGTGCCAGCAGCTTAGTCGCGGGGAGCGTGAACGAGCAGTACTTC
>many|-|TRBJ1-6|TRBV7-8
CASSLFYRDDSPLHF
TGTGCCAGCAGCTTATTTTACCGGGACGATTCACCCCTCCACTTT
>few|TRBD2|TRBJ2-2|TRBV28
CASRISSGHTGELFF
TGTGCCAGCCGCATCTCTAGCGGGCACACCGGGGAGCTGTTTTTT
>many|-|TRBJ2-7|TRBV9
CASSVAEGTYEQYF
TGTGCCAGCAGCGTAGCTGAGGGAACCTACGAGCAGTACTTC
>many|-|TRBJ2-2|TRBV2
CASSEQGTGELFF
TGTGCCAGCAGTGAACAGGGAACCGGGGAGCTGTTTTTT
>many|-|TRBJ1-1|TRBV5-1
CASSRRQANTEVFF
TGCGCCAGCAGCCGTAGACAGGCTAACACTGAAGTTTTCTTT
>many|TRBD2|TRBJ2-2|TRBV12-3/TRBV12-4
CASSLGSGGAARTGELFF
TGTGCCAGCAGTTTAGGTAGCGGGGGGGCCGCGCGGACCGGGGAGCTGTTTTTT
>many|TRBD2|TRBJ2-1|TRBV5-1
CASSLVGLAGGSSYNEQFF
TGCGCCAGCAGCTTGGTTGGTCTAGCGGGGGGAAGCTCCTACAATGAGCAGTTCTTC
>-|-|TRBJ1-2|TRBV29-1
CSVENRVDSRGYTF
TGCAGCGTTGAAAATAGGGTGGACAGTCGGGGCTACACCTTC
>few|TRBD1|TRBJ2-7|TRBV2
CASSDSPDRGWAYEQYF
TGTGCCAGCAGTGATTCCCCGGACAGGGGATGGGCCTACGAGCAGTACTTC
>-|-|TRBJ1-1|TRBV7-2
CVSSLDGGTHAFF
TGTGTCAGCAGCTTAGACGGCGGCACCCATGCTTTCTTT
>medium-sized|TRBD1|TRBJ2-4|TRBV6-6
CASSYVQGAPDF
TGTGCCAGCAGTTACGTGCAGGGGGCTCCGGACTTC
>-|-|TRBJ2-1|TRBV2
CASSERRSSYNEQFF
TGTGCCAGCAGTGAAAGAAGGAGTTCCTACAATGAGCAGTTCTTC
>-|TRBD2|TRBJ2-1|TRBV7-6
CASSLIATLGLASYNEQFF
TGTGCCAGCAGCTTAATTGCCACCCTGGGACTAGCTTCCTACAATGAGCAGTTCTTC
>medium-sized|-|TRBJ2-7|TRBV30
CAWRSLGTSYEQYF
TGTGCCTGGAGGTCCCTAGGGACATCCTACGAGCAGTACTTC
>-|-|TRBJ2-7|TRBV7-9
CASSPLAGSYEQYF
TGTGCCAGCAGCCCCCTCGCGGGCTCCTACGAGCAGTACTTC
>-|-|TRBJ2-2|TRBV23-1
CASRPEDTGELFF
TGCGCCAGCAGACCTGAAGACACCGGGGAGCTGTTTTTT
>few|-|TRBJ1-3|TRBV20-1
CSARDRTAGNTIYF
TGCAGTGCTAGAGATAGGACAGCTGGAAACACCATATATTTT
>-|TRBD1|TRBJ2-7|TRBV20-1
CSAHRDRSSYEQYF
TGCAGTGCCCACCGGGACAGGAGCTCCTACGAGCAGTACTTC
>few|-|TRBJ1-1|TRBV18
CASSPEVNTEAFF
TGTGCCAGCTCACCCGAAGTGAACACTGAAGCTTTCTTT
>many|-|TRBJ2-1|TRBV18
CASSSPSSNEQFF
TGTGCCAGCTCATCACCATCCAGCAATGAGCAGTTCTTC
>few|TRBD2|TRBJ2-5|TRBV11-2
CASSQRSGDYEETQYF
TGTGCCAGCAGCCAGAGAAGCGGGGATTACGAAGAGACCCAGTACTTC
>many|-|TRBJ2-1|TRBV7-9
CASSPQHVGNDEQFF
TGTGCCAGCAGCCCACAGCATGTTGGGAACGATGAGCAGTTCTTC
>medium-sized|TRBD1|TRBJ1-1|TRBV28
CASSPPTGSTEAFF
TGTGCCAGCAGTCCTCCGACAGGGAGCACTGAAGCTTTCTTT
>-|-|TRBJ2-5|TRBV27
CASSLGGEETQYF
TGTGCCAGCAGTTTAGGGGGCGAAGAGACCCAGTACTTC
>few|-|TRBJ1-5|TRBV18
CASSLTGLSNQPQHF
TGTGCCAGCTCACTTACAGGGCTGAGCAATCAGCCCCAGCATTTT
>few|TRBD1|TRBJ2-5|TRBV6-6
CASSYSGPLTGGQETQYF
TGTGCCAGCAGTTACTCGGGGCCCCTCACAGGGGGCCAAGAGACCCAGTACTTC
>-|-|TRBJ1-1|TRBV10-3
CAISESTEPEAFF
TGTGCCATCAGTGAGTCGACAGAGCCAGAAGCTTTCTTT
>medium-sized|-|TRBJ2-3|TRBV10-3
CAVQGSRTDTQYF
TGTGCCGTCCAGGGCTCACGCACAGATACGCAGTATTTT